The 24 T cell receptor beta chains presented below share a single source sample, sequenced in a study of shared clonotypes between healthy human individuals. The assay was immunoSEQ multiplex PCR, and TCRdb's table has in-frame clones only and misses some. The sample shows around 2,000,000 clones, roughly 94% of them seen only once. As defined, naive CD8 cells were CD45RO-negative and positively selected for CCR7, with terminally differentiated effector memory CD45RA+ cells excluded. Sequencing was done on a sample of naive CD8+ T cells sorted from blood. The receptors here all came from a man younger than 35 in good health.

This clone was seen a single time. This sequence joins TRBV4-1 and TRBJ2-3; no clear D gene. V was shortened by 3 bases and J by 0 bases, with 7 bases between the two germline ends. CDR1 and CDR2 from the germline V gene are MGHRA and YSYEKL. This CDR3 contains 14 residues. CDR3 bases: TGCGCCAGCAGCCAGACCGACAGCACAGATACGCAGTATTTT. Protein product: CASSQTDSTDTQYF.

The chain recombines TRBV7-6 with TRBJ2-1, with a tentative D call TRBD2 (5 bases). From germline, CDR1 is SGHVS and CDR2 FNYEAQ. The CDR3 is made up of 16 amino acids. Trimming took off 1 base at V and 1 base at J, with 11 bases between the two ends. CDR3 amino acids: CASSLGGFNSYNEQFF. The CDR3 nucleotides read TGTGCCAGCAGCTTAGGAGGGTTTAATTCCTACAATGAGCAGTTCTTC.

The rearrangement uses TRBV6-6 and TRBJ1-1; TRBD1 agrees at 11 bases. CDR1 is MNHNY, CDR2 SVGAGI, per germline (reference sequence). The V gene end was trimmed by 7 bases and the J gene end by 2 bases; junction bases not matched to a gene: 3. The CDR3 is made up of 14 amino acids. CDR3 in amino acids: CASTGQGANTEAFF. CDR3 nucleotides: TGTGCCAGCACCGGACAGGGGGCAAACACTGAAGCTTTCTTT.

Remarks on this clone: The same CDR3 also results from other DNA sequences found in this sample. CDR3: CASSPRGSSYEQYF. The CDR3 coding sequence is TGTGCCAGCAGTCCCAGGGGGTCTAGCTACGAGCAGTACTTC. The gene calls are TRBV28 and TRBJ2-7; 7 bases map to TRBD1. After removal of 5 bases from V and 3 bases from J, the junction contained 7 bases not matched to a gene. Germline V gives CDR1 MDHEN, CDR2 SYDVKM. The CDR3 runs 14 residues.

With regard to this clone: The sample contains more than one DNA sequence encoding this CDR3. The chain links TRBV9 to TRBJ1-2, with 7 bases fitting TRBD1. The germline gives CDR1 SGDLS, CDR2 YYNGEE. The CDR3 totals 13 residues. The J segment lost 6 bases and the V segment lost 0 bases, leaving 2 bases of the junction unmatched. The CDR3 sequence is CASSVGQGDGYTF. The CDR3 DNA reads TGTGCCAGCAGCGTAGGGCAGGGGGATGGCTACACCTTC.

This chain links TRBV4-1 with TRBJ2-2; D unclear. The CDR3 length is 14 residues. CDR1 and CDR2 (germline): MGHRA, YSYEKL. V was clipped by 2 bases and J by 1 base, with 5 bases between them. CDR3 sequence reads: CASSQPRNTGELFF. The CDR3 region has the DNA TGCGCCAGCAGCCAACCCAGGAACACCGGGGAGCTGTTTTTT.

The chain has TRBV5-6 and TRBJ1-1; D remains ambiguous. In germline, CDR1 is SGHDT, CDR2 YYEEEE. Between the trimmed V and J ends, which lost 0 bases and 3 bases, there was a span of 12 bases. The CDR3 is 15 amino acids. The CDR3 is CASSLEGLWDTEAFF. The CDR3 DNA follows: TGTGCCAGCAGCTTGGAGGGTCTTTGGGACACTGAAGCTTTCTTT.

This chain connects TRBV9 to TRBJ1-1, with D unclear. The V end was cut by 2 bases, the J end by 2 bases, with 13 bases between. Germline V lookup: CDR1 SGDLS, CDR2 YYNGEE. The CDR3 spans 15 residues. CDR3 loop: CASSVSDGVNTEAFF. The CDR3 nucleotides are TGTGCCAGCAGCGTTTCGGACGGGGTTAACACTGAAGCTTTCTTT.

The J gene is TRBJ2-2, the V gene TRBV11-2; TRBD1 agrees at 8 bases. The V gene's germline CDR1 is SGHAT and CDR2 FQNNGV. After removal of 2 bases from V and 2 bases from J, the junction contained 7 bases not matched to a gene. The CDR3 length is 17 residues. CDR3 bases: TGTGCCAGCAGCTTATATCCGGGACAGGTTAACACCGGGGAGCTGTTTTTT. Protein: CASSLYPGQVNTGELFF.

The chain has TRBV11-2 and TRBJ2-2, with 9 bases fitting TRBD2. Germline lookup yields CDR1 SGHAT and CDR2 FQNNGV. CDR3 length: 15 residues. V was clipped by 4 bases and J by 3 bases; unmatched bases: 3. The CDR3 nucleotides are TGTGCCAGCAGCTCTAGCGGGATATACACCGGGGAGCTGTTTTTT. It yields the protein CASSSSGIYTGELFF.

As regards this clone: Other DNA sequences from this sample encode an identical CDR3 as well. In DNA form, the CDR3 reads TGTGCCAGCAGCCCCGGGACAGGGGGCATGAACACTGAAGCTTTCTTT. Protein: CASSPGTGGMNTEAFF. The chain employs TRBV11-2 and TRBJ1-1; 12 bases align to TRBD1. Per germline, CDR1 SGHAT and CDR2 FQNNGV. The CDR3 extends over 16 amino acids. Trimming at V came to 5 bases and at J to 0 bases, leaving 4 bases not matched to a gene. The full variable domain, completed using reference TRBV11-2 and TRBJ1-1, is EAGVAQSPRYKIIEKRQSVAFWCNPISGHATLYWYQQILGQGPKLLIQFQNNGVVDDSQLPKDRFSAERLKGVDSTLKIQPAKLEDSAVYLCASSPGTGGMNTEAFFGQGTRLTVV.

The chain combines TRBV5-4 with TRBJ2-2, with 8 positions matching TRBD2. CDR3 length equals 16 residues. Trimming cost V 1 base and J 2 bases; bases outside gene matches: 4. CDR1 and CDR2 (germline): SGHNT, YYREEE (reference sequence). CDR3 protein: CASSLLGLGNTGELFF. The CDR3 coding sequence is TGTGCCAGCAGCTTGCTGGGACTAGGCAACACCGGGGAGCTGTTTTTT.

CDR3 in DNA: TGTGCCAGCAGCTTAGGGACAGGCTATACCTACGAGCAGTACTTC. Its translation is CASSLGTGYTYEQYF. V gene TRBV11-2 combines with J gene TRBJ2-7, with 7 positions matching TRBD1. The germline V gene has CDR1 SGHAT and CDR2 FQNNGV. V lost 1 base, J lost 2 bases, and 5 bases stayed unmatched. This CDR3 is built from 15 residues. Filled out from reference TRBV11-2 and TRBJ2-7, the complete variable domain reads EAGVAQSPRYKIIEKRQSVAFWCNPISGHATLYWYQQILGQGPKLLIQFQNNGVVDDSQLPKDRFSAERLKGVDSTLKIQPAKLEDSAVYLCASSLGTGYTYEQYFGPGTRLTVT.

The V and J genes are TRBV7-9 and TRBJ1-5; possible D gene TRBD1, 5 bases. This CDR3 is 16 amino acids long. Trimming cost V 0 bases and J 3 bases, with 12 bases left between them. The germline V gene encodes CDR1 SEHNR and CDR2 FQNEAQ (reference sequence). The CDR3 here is CASSLAVAGHNQPQHF. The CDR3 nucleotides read TGTGCCAGCAGCTTAGCGGTCGCCGGACACAATCAGCCCCAGCATTTT.

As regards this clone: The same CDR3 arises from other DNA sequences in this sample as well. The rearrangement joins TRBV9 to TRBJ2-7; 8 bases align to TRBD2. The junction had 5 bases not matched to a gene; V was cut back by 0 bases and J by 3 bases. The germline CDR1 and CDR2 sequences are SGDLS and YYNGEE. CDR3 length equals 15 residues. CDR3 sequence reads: CASSVDPSGSYEQYF. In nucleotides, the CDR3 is TGTGCCAGCAGCGTAGACCCGAGCGGGAGCTACGAGCAGTACTTC.

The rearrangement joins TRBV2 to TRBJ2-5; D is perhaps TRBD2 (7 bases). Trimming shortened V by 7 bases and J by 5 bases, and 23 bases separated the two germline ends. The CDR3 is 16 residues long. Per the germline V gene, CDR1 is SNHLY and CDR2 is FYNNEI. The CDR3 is CASTGEGEGLEETQYF. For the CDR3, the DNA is TGTGCCAGCACCGGGGAGGGGGAGGGCCTTGAGGAGACCCAGTACTTC.

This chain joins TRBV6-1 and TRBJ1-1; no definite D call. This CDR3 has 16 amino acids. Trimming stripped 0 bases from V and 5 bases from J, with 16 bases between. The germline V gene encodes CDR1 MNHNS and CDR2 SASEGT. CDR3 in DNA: TGTGCCAGCAGTGAAGCCGAGCTCGGAGGGCCGACTGAAGCTTTCTTT. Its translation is CASSEAELGGPTEAFF.

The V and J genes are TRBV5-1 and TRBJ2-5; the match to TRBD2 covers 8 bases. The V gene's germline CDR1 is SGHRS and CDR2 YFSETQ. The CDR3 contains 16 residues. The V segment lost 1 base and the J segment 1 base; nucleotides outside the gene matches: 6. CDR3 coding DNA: TGCGCCAGCAGCTTGTTCGGCGGGGGGATCCAAGAGACCCAGTACTTC. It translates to CASSLFGGGIQETQYF.

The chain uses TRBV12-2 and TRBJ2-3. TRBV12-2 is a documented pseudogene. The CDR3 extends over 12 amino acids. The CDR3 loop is CASRDTSDTQYF. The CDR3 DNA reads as TGTGCAAGTCGCGATACCTCAGATACGCAGTATTTT.

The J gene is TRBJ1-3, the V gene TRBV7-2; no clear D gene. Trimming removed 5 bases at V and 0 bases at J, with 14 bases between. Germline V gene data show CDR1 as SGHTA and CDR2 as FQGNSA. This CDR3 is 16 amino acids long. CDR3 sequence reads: CASSNTKDSSGNTIYF. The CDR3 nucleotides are TGTGCCAGCAGCAATACAAAGGACTCCTCTGGAAACACCATATATTTT. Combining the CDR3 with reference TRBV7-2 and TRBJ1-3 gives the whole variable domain GAGVSQSPSNKVTEKGKDVELRCDPISGHTALYWYRQSLGQGLEFLIYFQGNSAPDKSGLPSDRFSAERTGGSVSTLTIQRTQQEDSAVYLCASSNTKDSSGNTIYFGEGSWLTVV.

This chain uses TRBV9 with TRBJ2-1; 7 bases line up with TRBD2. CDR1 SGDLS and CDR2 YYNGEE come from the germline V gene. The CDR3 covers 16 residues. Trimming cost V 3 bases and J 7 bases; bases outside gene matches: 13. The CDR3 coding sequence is TGTGCCAGCAGCGAGGGCCTGCGGGAGAATGATAATGAGCAGTTCTTC. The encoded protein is CASSEGLRENDNEQFF.

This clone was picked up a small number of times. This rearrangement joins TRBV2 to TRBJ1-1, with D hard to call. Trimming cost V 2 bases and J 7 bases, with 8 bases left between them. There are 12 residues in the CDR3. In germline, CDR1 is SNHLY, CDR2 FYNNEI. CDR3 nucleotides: TGTGCCAGCAGTGAACTTCGGGTTGAAGCTTTCTTT. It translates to CASSELRVEAFF.

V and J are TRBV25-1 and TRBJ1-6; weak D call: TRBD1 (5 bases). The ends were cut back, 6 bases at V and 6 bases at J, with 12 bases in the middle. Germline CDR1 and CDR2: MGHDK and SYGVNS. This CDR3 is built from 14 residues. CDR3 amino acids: CASSEVGPNSPLHF. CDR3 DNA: TGTGCCAGCAGCGAGGTGGGGCCTAATTCACCCCTCCACTTT.

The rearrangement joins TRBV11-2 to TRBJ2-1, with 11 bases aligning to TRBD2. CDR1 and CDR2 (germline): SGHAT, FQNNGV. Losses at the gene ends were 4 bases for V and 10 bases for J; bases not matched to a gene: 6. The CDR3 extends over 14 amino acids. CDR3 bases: TGTGCCAGCAGCTGGAATAGCGGGGGGGAAGAGCAGTTCTTC. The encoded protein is CASSWNSGGEEQFF.